The next 18 T cell receptor beta chains were all read from a single sample in a study of OX40 agonist ivuxolimab in advanced cancers. TCRdb keeps only in-frame clones here, not all; method: immunoSEQ multiplex PCR. The sample yields approximately 130,000 clones, about 93% seen once. The sequencing used CD4+ or CD8+ T cells sorted from blood, collected in a trial of the OX40 agonist ivuxolimab. These TCRs come from an adult with an advanced solid tumor such as melanoma, head and neck, liver or kidney cancer.

This clone was detected only once. The chain employs TRBV19 and TRBJ1-2; TRBD1 agrees at 7 bases. The CDR3 is made up of 16 amino acids. Germline CDR1 LNHDA, CDR2 SQIVND (reference sequence). V trimming: 4 bases; J trimming: 2 bases; junction bases outside the gene matches: 10. The CDR3 DNA sequence: TGTGCCAGTAGTACCGGGACCGGGACAGCGAACTATGGCTACACCTTC. Its protein is CASSTGTGTANYGYTF.

V and J are TRBV28 and TRBJ2-7, with D perhaps assigned TRBD1 or TRBD2 (5 bases each). The CDR3 consists of 15 residues. CDR1 is MDHEN and CDR2 is SYDVKM in the germline V gene. The V end lost 6 bases, the J end lost 0 bases, and 15 bases lay between the germline ends. The CDR3 is CASSSGAGSSYEQYF. CDR3 sequence (DNA): TGTGCCAGCAGCTCTGGGGCGGGCAGCTCCTACGAGCAGTACTTC.

The chain employs TRBV18 and TRBJ1-5; 9 bases line up with TRBD1. The CDR3 consists of 14 residues. The V segment lost 3 bases and the J segment 8 bases; nucleotides outside the gene matches: 5. Germline values: CDR1 KGHSH, CDR2 LQKENI. Here the CDR3 reads CASSPDRGLEPQHF. The CDR3 DNA reads as TGTGCCAGCTCACCGGACAGGGGTCTGGAGCCCCAGCATTTT. The whole variable domain, filled in from reference TRBV18 and TRBJ1-5, reads NAGVMQNPRHLVRRRGQEARLRCSPMKGHSHVYWYRQLPEEGLKFMVYLQKENIIDESGMPKERFSAEFPKEGPSILRIQQVVRGDSAAYFCASSPDRGLEPQHFGDGTRLSIL.

The V call is TRBV7-2, the J call TRBJ1-1, with a weak D call TRBD1 (5 bases). Trimming pared 3 bases from V and 4 bases from J, leaving 18 bases between. The CDR3 contains 16 residues. Germline V gene sequence: CDR1 SGHTA, CDR2 FQGNSA. In DNA form, the CDR3 reads TGTGCCAGCAGCTTTCAGCCAGGGATGACGTCCACTGAAGCTTTCTTT. Translation gives CASSFQPGMTSTEAFF.

Here the CDR3 reads CSALTVSGFNNEQFF. CDR3 sequence (DNA): TGCAGCGCTCTCACAGTGAGCGGGTTTAACAATGAGCAGTTCTTC. The chain recombines TRBV29-1 with TRBJ2-1, with a tentative D call TRBD2 (6 bases). V lost 7 bases to trimming and J lost 5 bases, with 21 bases between them. This CDR3 has 15 amino acids. Per germline, CDR1 SQVTM and CDR2 ANQGSEA.

V and J are TRBV11-2 and TRBJ1-2; 9 bases line up with TRBD1. Unmatched junction bases numbered 9, after V lost 4 bases and J lost 6 bases. CDR1 and CDR2 (germline): SGHAT, FQNNGV. The CDR3 is made up of 15 amino acids. CDR3 sequence reads: CASSSIRQGDDGYTF. The CDR3 nucleotides are TGTGCCAGCAGCTCGATTCGACAGGGGGATGATGGCTACACCTTC.

This clone was recorded only once. The chain uses TRBV7-9 and TRBJ2-7, with 9 bases matching TRBD1. Trimming at V came to 6 bases and at J to 5 bases, leaving 8 bases not matched to a gene. CDR3 length: 14 residues. The germline gives CDR1 SEHNR, CDR2 FQNEAQ (reference sequence). This CDR3 is CASSLRQGGNEQYF. The DNA of the CDR3 is TGTGCCAGCAGTTTACGACAGGGGGGTAACGAGCAGTACTTC.

The genes are TRBV5-6 and TRBJ1-2, with 9 bases identical to TRBD1. Trimming took 4 bases from V and 2 from J; bases not matched to a gene: 9. CDR3 length: 16 amino acids. Germline CDR1 reads SGHDT; CDR2 reads YYEEEE. The CDR3 loop reads CASSQDGQGKNYGYTF. Here the CDR3 DNA reads TGTGCCAGCAGCCAAGATGGACAGGGGAAGAACTATGGCTACACCTTC.

This rearrangement joins TRBV27 to TRBJ2-7; either TRBD1 or TRBD2 may supply D (5 bases each). Trimming stripped 4 bases from V and 12 bases from J, with 19 bases between. The germline gives CDR1 MNHEY, CDR2 SMNVEV (reference sequence). The CDR3 spans 13 residues. The CDR3 DNA sequence: TGTGCCAGCAGTTCCGGGGACGGCCGATGGACGTACTTC. Amino acids: CASSSGDGRWTYF.

The chain combines TRBV6-6 with TRBJ1-1; D gene ambiguous. The CDR3 consists of 12 residues. Trimming took off 0 bases at V and 7 bases at J, with 6 bases between the two ends. CDR1 MNHNY and CDR2 SVGAGI come from the germline V gene (reference sequence). This CDR3 is CASSYSTFEAFF. The CDR3 DNA is TGTGCCAGCAGTTACTCGACTTTTGAAGCTTTCTTT.

The J gene is TRBJ2-6, the V gene TRBV7-6, with no clear D. This CDR3 has 17 amino acids. With 4 bases removed from V and 1 base from J, the gap between germline ends came to 14 bases. The germline CDR1 and CDR2 sequences are SGHVS and FNYEAQ. The CDR3 here is CASSSRATTSGANVLTF. DNA for the CDR3: TGTGCCAGCAGCTCTCGGGCCACTACTTCTGGGGCCAACGTCCTGACTTTC.

V gene TRBV12-1 combines with J gene TRBJ2-7; TRBD1, as called in the table, went unchecked against the DNA. TRBV12-1 is deemed a pseudogene. This CDR3 has 17 amino acids. The CDR3 nucleotides are TGTGCCAGCAGCTCCGACGACCGGGACAGGGTTGTATACGAGCAGTACTTC. Its translation is CASSSDDRDRVVYEQYF.

The chain employs TRBV5-5 and TRBJ2-3; TRBD1 aligns across 10 bases. CDR3 size: 17 residues. Trimming took 5 bases from V and 5 from J; bases not matched to a gene: 14. CDR1 is SGHKS, CDR2 YYEKEE, per germline (reference sequence). The DNA for the CDR3 is TGTGCCAGCAGGGTCAGAGGGACAGGGGCTTGGGAAGATACGCAGTATTTT. Translation gives CASRVRGTGAWEDTQYF.

CDR3 sequence reads: CASSPGIVGDSPLHF. The CDR3 DNA follows: TGTGCCAGCTCACCAGGGATTGTAGGGGATTCACCCCTCCACTTT. This chain joins TRBV18 and TRBJ1-6, with D perhaps TRBD1 (5 bases). The CDR3 is 15 amino acids. V was cut by 2 bases and J by 8 bases, with 13 bases left in between. CDR1 is KGHSH, CDR2 LQKENI, per germline.

The chain joins TRBV4-3 to TRBJ1-2, with D possibly being TRBD1 (5 bases). V lost 0 bases, J lost 2 bases, and 10 bases lay in between. The CDR3 runs to 15 residues. Germline assignment: CDR1 LGHNA and CDR2 YSLEER. In nucleotides, the CDR3 is TGCGCCAGCAGCCAAGATCGGGCAGGGAACTATGGCTACACCTTC. Translated, it gives CASSQDRAGNYGYTF.

This sequence joins TRBV19 and TRBJ2-7; 8 bases agree with TRBD2. Germline trimming cut 7 bases from V and 1 base from J; bases unmatched to any gene: 12. The germline V gene has CDR1 LNHDA and CDR2 SQIVND (reference sequence). This CDR3 spans 16 amino acids. The CDR3 sequence: CASTRDAGGRSYEQYF. The DNA for the CDR3 is TGTGCCAGTACCCGGGATGCGGGAGGCCGGTCCTACGAGCAGTACTTC.

V gene TRBV18 combines with J gene TRBJ1-1, with D perhaps TRBD1 (5 bases). Trimming cost V 2 bases and J 1 base, with 11 bases left between them. Germline V lookup: CDR1 KGHSH, CDR2 LQKENI. The length of the CDR3 is 15 residues. The CDR3 sequence is CASSPTLTANTEAFF. CDR3 coding DNA: TGTGCCAGCTCACCAACCCTGACAGCGAACACTGAAGCTTTCTTT.

The chain links TRBV7-2 to TRBJ2-1; either TRBD1 or TRBD2 may supply D (5 bases each). This CDR3 has 14 residues. Trimming stripped 1 base from V and 7 bases from J, with 11 bases between. Germline V gene lookup returns CDR1 SGHTA and CDR2 FQGNSA. This CDR3 reads CASSLVSWGNEQFF. DNA of the CDR3: TGTGCCAGCAGCTTAGTGTCTTGGGGGAATGAGCAGTTCTTC.